One and the same sample provided the 10 T cell receptor beta chains below, sequenced in a study of T cells in women clearing cervical HPV infection. Produced via immunoSEQ multiplex PCR; TCRdb's table is partial and in-frame only. This sample carries 20,000 to 25,000 clones, with approximately 2.5% going to the ten biggest clones. Source material: blood buffy coat. These receptors were collected from a woman between 18 and 75 years old with a cervical HPV16 infection that either progressed to CIN3+ or cleared (not recorded which).

Concerning this clone: From the germline J gene comes the end of the CDR3, since the read stops 3 residues before it. The rearrangement joins TRBV7-9 to TRBJ1-2; D may be TRBD1 (6 bases). The V gene's germline CDR1 is SEHNR and CDR2 FQNEAQ (reference sequence). The CDR3 length is 14 residues. CDR3 in amino acids: CASSLARTGPGYTF. Partial CDR3 DNA: TGTGCCAGCAGCTTAGCCCGAACAGGGCCCGGC.

Worth noting for this clone: The read ends 3 residues early relative to the CDR3; the germline J gene fills the gap. The V gene is TRBV6-1, the J gene TRBJ2-6; possible D gene TRBD1, 5 bases. V was shortened by 2 bases and J by 3 bases, with 5 bases between the two germline ends. Germline assignment: CDR1 MNHNS and CDR2 SASEGT. This CDR3 spans 14 amino acids. The CDR3 protein is CASSEQGGANVLTF. The sequenced part of the CDR3 DNA is TGTGCCAGCAGTGAACAGGGTGGGGCCAACGTC.

About this clone: The read is 3 residues too short to cover the CDR3 end, so that end is filled in from the germline J gene. The chain employs TRBV10-3 and TRBJ2-1; D ambiguous. The CDR3 has 16 amino acids. Germline V gene lookup returns CDR1 ENHRY and CDR2 SYGVKD. V was trimmed by 5 bases and J by 6 bases, leaving 20 bases between them. Here the CDR3 reads CAISSLLILVSNEQFF. The sequenced CDR3 bases are TGTGCCATCAGTTCCCTACTTATTCTAGTTTCCAATGAG.

Note on this clone: Sequencing ends 3 residues short of the CDR3 end; the germline J gene provides the rest. The chain couples TRBV7-9 to TRBJ1-2; D gene uncertain. V was clipped by 3 bases and J by 7 bases, with 6 bases between them. CDR3 length equals 11 residues. Per the germline V gene, CDR1 is SEHNR and CDR2 is FQNEAQ (reference sequence). The part of the CDR3 DNA that was read is TGTGCCAGCAGCTTCGGTCCTGGC. It translates to CASSFGPG. The entire CDR3 protein reads CASSFGPGYTF.

A note on this clone: The read ends 3 residues early relative to the CDR3; the germline J gene fills the gap. The chain joins TRBV20-1 to TRBJ2-3, with D hard to call. This CDR3 comprises 15 residues. Germline V lookup: CDR1 DFQATT, CDR2 SNEGSKA (reference sequence). The CDR3 bases that were read are TGCAGTGCTAGAGATCCTATCTATAGCAATCAGCCG. Its translation: CSARDPIYSNQP. The whole CDR3 sequence is CSARDPIYSNQPQYF.

On this clone itself: The CDR3 end is not reached by the read, which stops 3 residues before it; the germline J gene fills it in. The chain links TRBV20-1 to TRBJ1-5; 8 bases match TRBD1. The J segment lost 7 bases and the V segment lost 6 bases, leaving 14 bases of the junction unmatched. Germline V gene sequence: CDR1 DFQATT, CDR2 SNEGSKA (reference sequence). The CDR3 has 15 amino acids. The CDR3 sequence is CSARTSTGERQPQHF. The CDR3 DNA, read in part, is TGCAGTGCCCGCACGTCGACAGGGGAACGCCAGCCC.

Points on this clone: The CDR3 extends 3 residues past the end of the read, so its final part is completed from the germline J gene. V usage is TRBV2 and J usage is TRBJ2-5, with 12 positions matching TRBD2. V shed 10 bases, J shed 1 base, and the junction held 7 bases outside the gene matches. Germline V gene data show CDR1 as SNHLY and CDR2 as FYNNEI. The CDR3 runs 15 residues. CDR3 residues: CATNLAGGGQETQYF. The covered CDR3 bases are TGTGCCACCAATCTAGCGGGAGGGGGCCAAGAGACC.

Note on this clone: From the germline J gene comes the end of the CDR3, since the read stops 3 residues before it. The chain links TRBV7-9 to TRBJ2-7, with 8 bases matching TRBD2. The germline gives CDR1 SEHNR, CDR2 FQNEAQ (reference sequence). The CDR3 is 14 amino acids. The junction had 8 bases not matched to a gene; V was cut back by 5 bases and J by 5 bases. CDR3 amino acids: CASSPEGTRNEQYF. The sequenced CDR3 bases are TGTGCCAGCAGCCCAGAGGGGACTAGAAACGAG.

In the case of this clone: Read sequence stops 3 residues before the CDR3 end, and the germline J gene provides the missing end. The rearrangement uses TRBV4-1 and TRBJ1-4; 10 positions agree with TRBD1. The CDR3 covers 15 residues. V lost 0 bases, J lost 9 bases, and 4 bases stayed unmatched. From germline, CDR1 is MGHRA and CDR2 YSYEKL. The CDR3 reads CASSQERTGGKKLFF. The part of the CDR3 DNA that was read is TGCGCCAGCAGCCAAGAAAGGACAGGGGGGAAAAAA.

As regards this clone: The observed sequence ends 3 residues before the CDR3 terminus, with the missing tail filled in from the germline J gene. This rearrangement joins TRBV5-1 to TRBJ1-5, with D possibly TRBD1 on 5 matching bases. The CDR3 is made up of 13 amino acids. Trimming shortened V by 1 base and J by 7 bases, and 9 bases separated the two germline ends. Germline V lookup: CDR1 SGHRS, CDR2 YFSETQ. The sequenced CDR3 bases are TGCGCCAGCAGCTTGAGGGGAAGACAGCCC. Protein: CASSLRGRQP. The whole CDR3 sequence is CASSLRGRQPQHF.